This passage covers 12 T cell receptor beta chains from one sample sequenced in a study of blood T cells in healthy people across ages. For the second PCR, which ran for roughly 6 to 12 cycles, a sample-barcoded 5' primer and a J-beta primer mix were used. Each CDR3 protein is one row after TCRdb ran MiXCR on the 5' RACE reads. The repertoire holds hundreds of thousands of distinct CDR3 sequences, roughly 25% seen once, with roughly a tenth in the top ten. A further study also used this sample, focusing on T cells of mothers and their children.

Sequencing input: blood. The origin of the receptors is a boy between 10 and 17 years old in good health.

This clonotype has a handful of counts. The CDR3, as DNA: TGTGCCAGCAGTACCAGCGGGGGCTCCACCTACGAGCAGTACTTC. Translated, it gives CASSTSGGSTYEQYF. The chain uses TRBV9 and TRBJ2-7; 8 bases align to TRBD2. CDR1 and CDR2 from the germline V gene are SGDLS and YYNGEE. CDR3 length equals 15 residues. V dropped 5 bases and J dropped 2; count of bases not matched to a gene: 9.

This clonotype was seen only a few times. CDR3 loop: CAISELWTSGRSLAKNIQYF. The DNA for the CDR3 is TGTGCCATCAGTGAGTTGTGGACTAGCGGGAGGTCTTTAGCCAAAAACATTCAGTACTTC. This sequence joins TRBV10-3 and TRBJ2-4, with 14 positions matching TRBD2. This CDR3 is built from 20 residues. V lost 1 base and J lost 0; bases outside the gene matches: 8. Per germline, CDR1 ENHRY and CDR2 SYGVKD.

The genes are TRBV4-2 and TRBJ1-1; possible D gene TRBD1, 6 bases. Trimming took 0 bases from V and 2 from J, leaving 10 bases between them. The CDR3 totals 15 residues. CDR1 LGHNA and CDR2 YNFKEQ come from the germline V gene. The CDR3 is CASSQEWDINTEAFF. CDR3 sequence (DNA): TGTGCCAGCAGCCAAGAGTGGGACATAAACACTGAAGCTTTCTTT.

This clonotype occurred a few times. V usage is TRBV7-9 and J usage is TRBJ2-2; D is ambiguous. This CDR3 spans 17 amino acids. The germline V gene has CDR1 SEHNR and CDR2 FQNEAQ (reference sequence). Between the trimmed V and J ends, which lost 5 bases and 2 bases, there was a span of 18 bases. Here the CDR3 reads CASSASPRQINTGELFF. CDR3 DNA: TGTGCCAGCAGCGCAAGCCCGCGGCAGATTAACACCGGGGAGCTGTTTTTT.

This clonotype has more than one count but fewer than ten. This chain joins TRBV6-5 and TRBJ1-5; D may be TRBD1 (6 bases). Trimming left V 6 bases short and J 6 bases short, with 18 bases between. Per the germline V gene, CDR1 is MNHEY and CDR2 is SVGAGI. This CDR3 comprises 15 residues. The CDR3, as DNA: TGTGCCAGCAGACCACAGGGTTCATTTGGTCAGCCCCAGCATTTT. Its translation: CASRPQGSFGQPQHF.

J is TRBJ2-3 and V is TRBV6-2 or TRBV6-3; either TRBD1 or TRBD2 may fit D (5 bases each). V was clipped by 8 bases and J by 2 bases, with 20 bases between them. The CDR3 sequence is 16 residues long. Germline-derived CDR1 and CDR2 are MNHEY and SVGEGT. DNA of the CDR3: TGTGCCAGCGGGGGAACCGGGACGGTGGTCACAGATACGCAGTATTTT. Protein: CASGGTGTVVTDTQYF.

V gene TRBV20-1 combines with J gene TRBJ2-1; 13 positions agree with TRBD2. CDR1 is DFQATT and CDR2 is SNEGSKA in the germline V gene (reference sequence). The CDR3 length is 14 residues. V gave up 2 bases and J gave up 8 bases; unmatched junction bases: 3. The CDR3 DNA reads as TGCAGTGCTAGACGACTAGCGGGAGGCCATGAGCAGTTCTTC. It specifies CSARRLAGGHEQFF.

Note on this clonotype: A junction end diverges from the germline sequence, so it may reflect a read error. The chain couples TRBV20-1 to TRBJ2-4; weak D call: TRBD1 (7 bases). From germline, CDR1 is DFQATT and CDR2 SNEGSKA (reference sequence). The CDR3 consists of 21 residues. CDR3 DNA: TGCAGTGCTAGTCCCTCTGGGGGACAGTCACAATTGATACTAGCCAAAAGCATTCAGTACTTC. As protein: CSASPSGGQSQLILAKSIQYF.

Only a few counts were recorded for this clonotype. CDR3 residues: CASWGQGNEQFF. CDR3 nucleotides: TGTGCCAGCTGGGGACAGGGAAATGAGCAGTTCTTC. The chain combines TRBV7-9 with TRBJ2-1; 9 bases fit TRBD1. The CDR3 contains 12 residues. J gave up 7 bases and V 8 bases, and 3 bases lay outside the gene matches. Germline V CDR1 and CDR2: SEHNR, FQNEAQ (reference sequence).

The V gene is TRBV20-1, the J gene TRBJ1-2; D remains ambiguous. V was trimmed by 2 bases and J by 8 bases, leaving 12 bases between them. The CDR3 has 12 residues. Germline V gives CDR1 DFQATT, CDR2 SNEGSKA (reference sequence). CDR3 DNA sequence: TGCAGTGCTAGACTTGAAGCGCGGGGCTACACCTTC. Translating it yields CSARLEARGYTF.

V usage is TRBV20-1 and J usage is TRBJ2-5, with 11 bases lining up with TRBD2. This CDR3 is built from 17 residues. Germline loops: CDR1 DFQATT, CDR2 SNEGSKA (reference sequence). Trimming removed 1 base from V and 4 bases from J; junction bases left unmatched: 11. CDR3 protein: CSARGITGTSGGETQYF. DNA of the CDR3: TGCAGTGCTAGAGGGATTACCGGGACTAGCGGCGGAGAGACCCAGTACTTC.

The chain uses TRBV7-6 and TRBJ2-2; D not certain. V was cut by 1 base and J by 0 bases, with 15 bases left in between. Per germline, CDR1 SGHVS and CDR2 FNYEAQ. CDR3 length equals 18 residues. The CDR3 DNA sequence: TGTGCCAGCAGCTTAGTTAGTCGAGGCGACCCGAACACCGGGGAGCTGTTTTTT. Protein sequence: CASSLVSRGDPNTGELFF.